The 9 T cell receptor beta chains given below trace back to one sample, sequenced in a study of T cell clones after liver transplantation. Clones were read by immunoSEQ multiplex PCR, and TCRdb kept only the in-frame ones, dropping some. Of 8,500 to 10,000 clones detected, about 75% appear once; the ten largest clones hold under 20%. The sample consisted of CD8+ T cells from blood, taken before liver transplant. The receptors were sampled from a human donor who received a liver transplant.

The chain joins TRBV28 to TRBJ1-1; TRBD1 aligns across 7 bases. After removal of 6 bases from V and 0 bases from J, the junction contained 7 bases not matched to a gene. CDR3 size: 15 residues. CDR1 and CDR2 from the germline V gene are MDHEN and SYDVKM. Here the CDR3 DNA reads TGTGCCAGCAGCTTGACAGGGCTTATGAACACTGAAGCTTTCTTT. It encodes CASSLTGLMNTEAFF. The full variable domain, in which reference TRBV28 and TRBJ1-1 provide the parts outside the CDR3, is DVKVTQSSRYLVKRTGEKVFLECVQDMDHENMFWYRQDPGLGLRLIYFSYDVKMKEKGDIPEGYSVSREKKERFSLILESASTNQTSMYLCASSLTGLMNTEAFFGQGTRLTVV.

The V call is TRBV7-3, the J call TRBJ1-2; 8 bases match TRBD1. The V gene's germline CDR1 is SGHTA and CDR2 FQGTGA. V gave up 4 bases and J gave up 8 bases; unmatched junction bases: 6. The CDR3 has 13 residues. CDR3 nucleotides: TGTGCCAGCAGCTCCGACAGGGGAGGGGGCTACACCTTC. Encoded protein: CASSSDRGGGYTF.

This clone appeared a single time. The rearrangement uses TRBV7-2 and TRBJ2-7; D might be TRBD2 (6 bases). The CDR3 length is 13 residues. From germline, CDR1 is SGHTA and CDR2 FQGNSA. V gave up 5 bases and J gave up 7 bases, with 15 bases separating them. CDR3 residues: CASSPGLTSEQYF. In nucleotides, the CDR3 is TGTGCCAGCAGCCCAGGACTAACCTCTGAGCAGTACTTC.

The chain links TRBV29-1 to TRBJ2-7; possible D gene TRBD2, 6 bases. CDR3 length: 12 residues. Germline V CDR1 and CDR2: SQVTM, ANQGSEA. Trimming removed 4 bases from V and 5 bases from J, with 12 bases in between. This CDR3 reads CSVGGEWDEQYF. The CDR3, as DNA: TGCAGCGTTGGGGGGGAGTGGGACGAGCAGTACTTC.

The chain has TRBV7-3 and TRBJ2-6; D is ambiguous. V lost 4 bases and J lost 0, with 10 bases in between. Germline CDR1 reads SGHTA; CDR2 reads FQGTGA. The CDR3 contains 16 residues. As DNA, the CDR3 is TGTGCCAGCAGCTCGGGTCTAAGCTCTGGGGCCAACGTCCTGACTTTC. As protein: CASSSGLSSGANVLTF.

The chain is built from TRBV27 and TRBJ1-2; tentative D call: TRBD1 (5 bases). CDR1 is MNHEY and CDR2 is SMNVEV in the germline V gene (reference sequence). The CDR3 consists of 14 residues. V shed 2 bases and J shed 5 bases, with 12 bases lying between them. In nucleotides, the CDR3 is TGTGCCAGCAGTTTAATCGGGGGTGGGTATGGCTACACCTTC. Translation gives CASSLIGGGYGYTF.

This chain connects TRBV19 to TRBJ1-5; TRBD1 matches at 10 bases. The ends lost 3 bases at V and 4 bases at J; junction bases unmatched: 6. The length of the CDR3 is 16 residues. Germline V gene lookup returns CDR1 LNHDA and CDR2 SQIVND (reference sequence). This CDR3 is CASSIPGQGGNQPQHF. For the CDR3, the DNA is TGTGCCAGTAGTATCCCCGGACAGGGGGGGAATCAGCCCCAGCATTTT. Drawing the rest from reference TRBV19 and TRBJ1-5, the complete variable domain is DGGITQSPKYLFRKEGQNVTLSCEQNLNHDAMYWYRQDPGQGLRLIYYSQIVNDFQKGDIAEGYSVSREKKESFPLTVTSAQKNPTAFYLCASSIPGQGGNQPQHFGDGTRLSIL.

This clone was seen only a few times. CDR3 nucleotides: TGCGCCAGTCCGGGACAGGGCTTTTACGAGCAGTACTTC. Its translation is CASPGQGFYEQYF. The chain combines TRBV10-1 with TRBJ2-7, with TRBD1 identical over 9 bases. The V segment lost 9 bases and the J segment 4 bases; nucleotides outside the gene matches: 7. Germline V gene data show CDR1 as WNHNN and CDR2 as SYGVQD (reference sequence). The CDR3 length is 13 residues.

This clone has more than one count but fewer than ten. J is TRBJ2-7 and V is TRBV13; 8 bases line up with TRBD1. Germline CDR1 PRHDT, CDR2 FYEKMQ (reference sequence). With V trimmed by 6 bases and J by 7 bases, 23 bases remained unmatched. The CDR3 has 18 amino acids. The DNA for the CDR3 is TGTGCCAGCAGTGCAAGGCGGGATTTGCAGGGGGCGATTATGGAGCAGTACTTC. Protein: CASSARRDLQGAIMEQYF.